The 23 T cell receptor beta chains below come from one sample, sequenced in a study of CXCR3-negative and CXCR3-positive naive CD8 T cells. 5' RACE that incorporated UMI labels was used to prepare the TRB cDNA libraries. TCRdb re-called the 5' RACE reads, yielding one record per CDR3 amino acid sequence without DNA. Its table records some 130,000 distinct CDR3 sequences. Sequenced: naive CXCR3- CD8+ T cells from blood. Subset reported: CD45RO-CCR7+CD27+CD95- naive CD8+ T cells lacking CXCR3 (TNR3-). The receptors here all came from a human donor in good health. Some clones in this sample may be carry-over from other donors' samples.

The CDR3 protein is CASSTTATGELFF. The chain employs TRBV14 and TRBJ2-2. This CDR3 spans 13 amino acids. CDR1 is SGHDN and CDR2 is FVKESK in the germline V gene.

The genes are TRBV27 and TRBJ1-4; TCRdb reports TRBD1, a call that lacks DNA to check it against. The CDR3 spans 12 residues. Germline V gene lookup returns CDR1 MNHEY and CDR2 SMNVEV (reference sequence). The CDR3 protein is CASRQGGEKLFF. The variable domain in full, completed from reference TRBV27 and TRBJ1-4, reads EAQVTQNPRYLITVTGKKLTVTCSQNMNHEYMSWYRQDPGLGLRQIYYSMNVEVTDKGDVPEGYKVSRKEKRNFPLILESPSPNQTSLYFCASRQGGEKLFFGSGTQLSVL.

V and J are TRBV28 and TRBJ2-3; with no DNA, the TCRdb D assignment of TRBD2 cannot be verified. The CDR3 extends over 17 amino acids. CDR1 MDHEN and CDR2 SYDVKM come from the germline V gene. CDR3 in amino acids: CASSPRQLSGGTDTQYF.

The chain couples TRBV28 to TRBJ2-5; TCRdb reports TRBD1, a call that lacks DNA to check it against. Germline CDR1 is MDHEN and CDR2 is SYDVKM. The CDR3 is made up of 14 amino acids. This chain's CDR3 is CASSSPSGRETQYF.

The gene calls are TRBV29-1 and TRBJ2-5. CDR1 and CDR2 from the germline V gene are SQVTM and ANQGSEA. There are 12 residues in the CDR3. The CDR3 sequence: CSVETNQETQYF.

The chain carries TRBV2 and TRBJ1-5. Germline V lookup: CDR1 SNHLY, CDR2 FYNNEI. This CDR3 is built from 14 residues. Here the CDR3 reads CASKKDTSNQPQHF.

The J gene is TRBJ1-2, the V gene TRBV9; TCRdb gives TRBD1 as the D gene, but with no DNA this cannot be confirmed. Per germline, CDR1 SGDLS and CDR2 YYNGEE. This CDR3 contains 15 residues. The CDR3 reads CASSDRGTDVYGYTF. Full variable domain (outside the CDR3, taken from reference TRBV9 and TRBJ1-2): DSGVTQTPKHLITATGQRVTLRCSPRSGDLSVYWYQQSLDQGLQFLIQYYNGEERAKGNILERFSAQQFPDLHSELNLSSLELGDSALYFCASSDRGTDVYGYTFGSGTRLTVV.

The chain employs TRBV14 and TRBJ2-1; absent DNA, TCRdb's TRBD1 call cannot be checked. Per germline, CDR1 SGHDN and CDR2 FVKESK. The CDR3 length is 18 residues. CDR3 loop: CASSQSGAGGNSYNEQFF.

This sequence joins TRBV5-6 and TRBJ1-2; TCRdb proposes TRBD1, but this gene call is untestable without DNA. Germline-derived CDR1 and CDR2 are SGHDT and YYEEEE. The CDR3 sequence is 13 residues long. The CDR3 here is CASSLGAGAGYTF.

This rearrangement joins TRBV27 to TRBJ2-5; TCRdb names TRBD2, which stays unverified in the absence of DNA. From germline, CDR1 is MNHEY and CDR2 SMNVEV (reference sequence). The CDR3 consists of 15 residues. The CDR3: CASSLGLAGAGTQYF.

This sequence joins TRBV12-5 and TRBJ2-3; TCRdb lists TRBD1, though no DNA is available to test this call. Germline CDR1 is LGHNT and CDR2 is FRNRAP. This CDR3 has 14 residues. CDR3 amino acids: CASGEDRGTDTQYF.

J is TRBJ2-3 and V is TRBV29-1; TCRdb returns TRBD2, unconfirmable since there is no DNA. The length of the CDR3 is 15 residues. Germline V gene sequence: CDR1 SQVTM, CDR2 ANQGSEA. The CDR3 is CSHVGGTTITDTQYF.

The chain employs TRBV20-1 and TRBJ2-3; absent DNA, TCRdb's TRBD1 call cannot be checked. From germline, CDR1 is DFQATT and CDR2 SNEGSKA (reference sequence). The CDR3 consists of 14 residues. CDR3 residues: CSAIGGGQVDTQYF.

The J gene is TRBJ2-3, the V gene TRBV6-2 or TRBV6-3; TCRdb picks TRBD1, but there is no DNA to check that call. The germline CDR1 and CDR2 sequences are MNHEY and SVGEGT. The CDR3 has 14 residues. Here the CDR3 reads CASSRTGTLDTQYF.

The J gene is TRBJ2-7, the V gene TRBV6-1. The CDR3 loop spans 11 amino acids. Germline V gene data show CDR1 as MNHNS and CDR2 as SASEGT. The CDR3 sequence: CASRESYEQYF.

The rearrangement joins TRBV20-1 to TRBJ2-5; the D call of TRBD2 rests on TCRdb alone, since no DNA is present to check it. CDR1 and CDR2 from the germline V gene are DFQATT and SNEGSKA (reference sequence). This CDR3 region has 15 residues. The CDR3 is CSARDVGQEQETQYF.

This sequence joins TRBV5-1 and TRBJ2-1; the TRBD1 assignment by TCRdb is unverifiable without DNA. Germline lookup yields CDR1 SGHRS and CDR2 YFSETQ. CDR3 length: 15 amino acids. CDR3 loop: CASSLTGTGYNEQFF.

The CDR3 loop is CSVVISGYEQYF. The chain is built from TRBV29-1 and TRBJ2-7. Germline CDR1 and CDR2: SQVTM and ANQGSEA. The CDR3 is 12 residues long.

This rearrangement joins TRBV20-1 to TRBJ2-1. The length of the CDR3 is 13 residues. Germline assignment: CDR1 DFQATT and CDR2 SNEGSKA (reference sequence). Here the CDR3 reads CSAEGDSYNEQFF.

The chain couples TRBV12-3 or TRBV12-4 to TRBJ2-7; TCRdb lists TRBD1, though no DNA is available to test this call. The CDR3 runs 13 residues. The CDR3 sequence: CASTLGGTDEQYF.

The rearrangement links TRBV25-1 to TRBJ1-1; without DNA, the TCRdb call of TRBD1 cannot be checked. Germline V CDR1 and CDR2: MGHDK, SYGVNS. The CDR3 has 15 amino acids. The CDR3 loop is CASSVWTGANTEAFF.

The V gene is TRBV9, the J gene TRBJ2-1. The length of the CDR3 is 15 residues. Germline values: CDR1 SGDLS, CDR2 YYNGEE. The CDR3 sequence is CASSVAVLGHNEQFF.

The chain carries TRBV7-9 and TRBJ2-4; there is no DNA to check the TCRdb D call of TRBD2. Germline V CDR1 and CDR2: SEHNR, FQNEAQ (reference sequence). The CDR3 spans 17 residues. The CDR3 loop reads CASSQTSGGLAKNIQYF.